This T cell receptor beta chain was found in a study of shared clonotypes between healthy human individuals. Study outcomes and limitations: Naive subsets generally exceeded memory subsets in estimated richness.

Libraries were prepared by immunoSEQ multiplex PCR; TCRdb keeps only in-frame clonotypes and omits some of them. The sample yields a few million clones, roughly 90% seen once. CDR3 size: 15 residues. V dropped 5 bases and J dropped 0; count of bases not matched to a gene: 6. Per germline, CDR1 SNHLY and CDR2 FYNNEI. About this clone: As yet, its antigen is unknown.

The specimen sequenced was naive CD4+ T cells from PBMCs. Regarding subset: CD45RA+ positively selected. The gene calls are TRBV2 and TRBJ1-1, with TRBD1 matching 7 bases. This TCR was sampled from a man in his late teens or twenties in good health. Some clones in this sample may be carry-over from other donors' samples. The CDR3 DNA sequence: TGTGCCAGCAGTTCCAGGACAGGCATGAACACTGAAGCTTTCTTT. Its translation is CASSSRTGMNTEAFF.